These T cell receptor beta chains were read from a single sample in a study of read filtering for tumor transcriptome and immune sequencing. TCRdb used MiXCR to reprocess the reads, holding one entry per CDR3 protein. The data contain 94,000 or so distinct CDR3 sequences, over 9% of them singletons. The material sequenced was a population of CD138-negative cells sorted from bone marrow. These receptor sequences come from a donor at least 40 years old with multiple myeloma. Each CDR3 is given with its conserved first and last residue. D genes are given only for firm matches. Clone sizes are shown as once, few, many or a size class.

j_call v_call d_call clone_size cdr3_aa cdr3_nt
TRBJ2-5 TRBV20-1 NA few CSARKQVQETQYF TGCAGTGCTAGAAAACAGGTACAAGAGACCCAGTACTTC
TRBJ2-2 TRBV11-2 NA many CASSSSRNTGELFF TGTGCCAGCAGCTCTTCTAGGAACACCGGGGAGCTGTTTTTT
TRBJ2-7 TRBV2 NA many CASSEMGVSEQYF TGTGCCAGCAGTGAAATGGGGGTAAGCGAGCAGTACTTC
TRBJ2-6 TRBV6-5 NA many CASSYYSGANVLTF TGTGCCAGCAGTTACTACTCTGGGGCCAACGTCCTGACTTTC
TRBJ2-7 TRBV20-1 NA many CSARDPQGLSGEQYF TGCAGTGCTAGAGACCCCCAGGGGCTATCTGGCGAGCAGTACTTC
TRBJ1-1 TRBV5-1 TRBD1 many CASSSGGGQNTEAFF TGCGCCAGCAGCTCAGGGGGGGGACAGAACACTGAAGCTTTCTTT
TRBJ2-2 TRBV20-1 NA many CSARRPVTGELFF TGCAGTGCTAGACGCCCGGTCACCGGGGAGCTGTTTTTT
TRBJ2-7 TRBV6-5 NA many CASRRQGWAYEQYF TGTGCCAGCAGACGGCAGGGTTGGGCCTACGAGCAGTACTTC
TRBJ2-3 TRBV28 NA many CASSFLVQADTQYF TGTGCCAGCAGTTTCTTGGTTCAGGCAGATACGCAGTATTTT
TRBJ2-1 TRBV20-1 NA many CSARDYAVSYNEQFF TGCAGTGCTAGAGATTACGCGGTTTCCTACAATGAGCAGTTCTTC